Shown below are 5 T cell receptor beta chains from a single sample sequenced in a study of T cells after yellow fever vaccination (dated by TCRdb to between 2017 and 2020). Libraries were made using 5' RACE. These reads were obtained on an Illumina HiSeq 2500. TCRdb reran the public reads through fastp at Q25 and MiXCR, keeping productive beta chains. Each CDR3 protein gets just one entry, which takes the most common genes and DNA from the rows behind it. The sample records approximately 140,000 distinct CDR3 sequences, 7% to 9% of which are singletons. Approximately 0.78% of the sample rests with the top ten. The treatment or condition label, read with the paper, signifies: live attenuated yellow fever vaccine strain. The sequencing here drew on CD4+ T cells sorted from PBMCs, taken 5 days after the yellow fever booster vaccination. Source of these receptors: a man younger than 40 who received the YFV17D yellow fever vaccine.

Comment on this clonotype: Being one base from a much bigger clone, this may be a read error. The chain joins TRBV5-6 to TRBJ2-5, with D tentatively TRBD1 or TRBD2 (5 bases each). Germline V lookup: CDR1 SGHDT, CDR2 YYEEEE. V gave up 5 bases and J gave up 4 bases, with 12 bases separating them. This CDR3 is built from 13 residues. This CDR3 is CASRPGPLETQYF. CDR3 coding DNA: TGTGCCAGCAGGCCGGGGCCCTTAGAGACCCAGTACTTC.

Many counts were recorded for this clonotype. This chain links TRBV7-9 with TRBJ2-7, with no clear D. V was clipped by 8 bases and J by 5 bases, with 13 bases between them. This CDR3 contains 12 residues. Germline lookup yields CDR1 SEHNR and CDR2 FQNEAQ (reference sequence). For the CDR3, the DNA is TGTGCCAGCTCCCAATTAGGGAACGAGCAGTACTTC. Its protein is CASSQLGNEQYF.

This clonotype was seen at least ten times. The V and J genes are TRBV30 and TRBJ2-3; D unresolved. Trimming took off 0 bases at V and 2 bases at J, with 6 bases between the two ends. The germline V gene has CDR1 GTSNPN and CDR2 SVGIG (reference sequence). The CDR3 covers 13 residues. The CDR3 spells CAWSVSPTDTQYF. The CDR3 nucleotides are TGTGCCTGGAGTGTTTCCCCCACAGATACGCAGTATTTT.

On this clonotype itself: A clone one base away is much larger, so this may be a read error. The chain carries TRBV6-1 and TRBJ2-1; D could derive from TRBD1 or TRBD2 (5 bases each). Per germline, CDR1 MNHNS and CDR2 SASEGT. V was cut by 6 bases and J by 12 bases, with 24 bases left in between. The CDR3 spans 15 residues. The CDR3 DNA reads TGTGCCAGCAGCCTCTGGGTTCCGGGGCCCCAGGCGCAGTTCTTC. Amino acid sequence: CASSLWVPGPQAQFF.

This clonotype was seen ten or more times. This chain connects TRBV12-3 or TRBV12-4 to TRBJ2-7; no clear D gene. This CDR3 comprises 15 residues. V shed 7 bases and J shed 2 bases, with 18 bases lying between them. CDR3 sequence reads: CASTPRPWATYEQYF. The CDR3 nucleotides read TGTGCCAGCACACCCAGGCCGTGGGCCACCTACGAGCAGTACTTC.